These T cell receptor beta chains were read from a single sample in a study of T-cell reconstitution after alpha-beta-depleted transplantation in children. TCRdb re-called the PCR reads through MiXCR, storing one row per CDR3 protein. The data hold around 960,000 distinct CDR3 sequences, with about 30% observed a single time. Here the sequenced sample was PBMCs, mostly from graft donor cells, taken 360 days after TCRalphabeta/CD19-depleted stem cell transplant. Receptors originate from a boy less than two years old who had a stem cell transplant for SCID, so the T cells may come from the graft donor. CDR3s include the opening cysteine and the closing phenylalanine or tryptophan. D genes are given only for firm matches. Rows may omit the clone size; those that give it use once, few, many or a size class.

.,TRBJ2-1,TRBV6-6,.,CASSSVEQFF,TGTGCCAGCAGTTCAGTTGAGCAGTTCTTC
.,TRBJ1-5,TRBV2,few,CASRGNDRRNQPQHF,TGTGCCAGCAGGGGGAACGACAGGCGCAATCAGCCCCAGCATTTT
.,TRBJ2-5,TRBV18,.,CASSRSRTEETQYF,TGTGCCAGCTCACGATCTAGGACTGAAGAGACCCAGTACTTC
TRBD2,TRBJ2-2,TRBV25-1,many,CASSGSRGGRIVNTGELFF,TGTGCCAGCAGTGGAAGCCGCGGGGGACGGATCGTGAACACCGGGGAGCTGTTTTTT
.,TRBJ2-3,TRBV20-1,few,CSAREPTGAITDTQYF,TGCAGTGCTAGAGAGCCCACGGGGGCGATCACAGATACGCAGTATTTT
.,TRBJ2-3,TRBV20-1,.,CSAKEGITDTQYF,TGCAGTGCCAAAGAGGGGATTACAGATACGCAGTATTTT
TRBD1,TRBJ2-1,TRBV2,.,CASRTTRGPFYNEQFF,TGTGCCAGCAGGACGACGAGGGGGCCCTTCTACAATGAGCAGTTCTTC
TRBD1,TRBJ2-2,TRBV20-1,.,CSARDRATRQGFPGELFF,TGCAGTGCTAGAGATAGGGCCACGAGACAGGGGTTCCCGGGCGAGCTGTTTTTT
TRBD1,TRBJ2-1,TRBV20-1,few,CSAPFFRGWYTYNEQFF,TGCAGTGCTCCGTTTTTCAGGGGGTGGTACACCTACAATGAGCAGTTCTTC
.,TRBJ2-3,TRBV29-1,.,CSVASGFGTDTQYF,TGCAGCGTTGCCTCTGGGTTTGGCACAGATACGCAGTATTTT
.,TRBJ1-2,TRBV20-1,few,CSAGDTRGKGYTF,TGCAGTGCTGGGGATACAAGGGGGAAGGGCTACACCTTC
TRBD2,TRBJ2-1,TRBV18,.,CASSPPLAGGPYEQFF,TGTGCCAGCTCACCACCACTAGCGGGGGGGCCCTATGAGCAGTTCTTC
TRBD2,TRBJ2-1,TRBV12-3/TRBV12-4,few,CASSPGTSGGFYNEQFF,TGTGCCAGCAGTCCTGGGACTAGCGGGGGCTTTTACAATGAGCAGTTCTTC
.,TRBJ1-6,TRBV6-5,few,CASSYSSSGNLHF,TGTGCCAGCAGTTACTCGAGTAGTGGTAACCTCCACTTT
.,TRBJ2-7,TRBV5-1,few,CASSLESSRSYEQYF,TGCGCCAGCAGCTTGGAGTCTAGCCGCTCCTACGAGCAGTACTTC
TRBD1,TRBJ2-5,TRBV5-1,.,CASSTRDRIETQYF,TGCGCCAGCAGCACCCGGGACAGGATAGAGACCCAGTACTTC
.,TRBJ2-3,TRBV5-6,.,CASSLIRGTDTQYF,TGTGCCAGCAGCTTGATTAGGGGGACAGATACGCAGTATTTT
.,TRBJ2-3,TRBV12-3/TRBV12-4,few,CASSLDPGLRTDTQYF,TGTGCCAGCAGTTTAGATCCGGGGCTCCGCACAGATACGCAGTATTTT
TRBD1,TRBJ2-1,TRBV10-3,.,CAIRTSGQGARDNEQFF,TGTGCCATCCGAACTTCGGGACAGGGGGCGCGAGACAATGAGCAGTTCTTC
.,TRBJ1-2,TRBV20-1,many,CSAVGVSYGYTF,TGCAGTGCCGTGGGAGTTTCCTATGGCTACACCTTC
.,TRBJ2-2,TRBV4-2,many,CASSPAPLLPGELFF,TGTGCCAGCAGCCCCGCCCCCTTACTACCCGGGGAGCTGTTTTTT
TRBD1,TRBJ1-5,TRBV18,few,CASSPTGDSNQPQHF,TGTGCCAGCTCACCGACAGGGGATAGCAATCAGCCCCAGCATTTT
.,TRBJ2-3,TRBV24-1,.,CATSAYLTGDTQYF,TGTGCCACCAGTGCCTACCTTACAGGAGATACGCAGTATTTT
TRBD1,TRBJ2-7,TRBV7-8,few,CASSLRQGVHEQYF,TGTGCCAGCAGCTTGCGCCAGGGGGTCCACGAGCAGTACTTC
TRBD2,TRBJ2-1,TRBV19,.,CASKRAGVPNEQFF,TGTGCCAGTAAGCGAGCGGGGGTACCCAATGAGCAGTTCTTC
.,TRBJ1-5,TRBV16,.,CASSHGAPPYPQHF,TGTGCCAGCAGCCACGGGGCCCCCCCCTACCCCCAGCATTTT
.,TRBJ1-6,TRBV6-1,.,CASSQLLNSPLHF,TGTGCCAGCAGCCAGCTTTTGAATTCACCCCTCCACTTT
.,TRBJ1-6,TRBV7-2,few,CASSFSGTPLHF,TGTGCCAGCAGCTTTTCCGGTACACCCCTCCACTTT
.,TRBJ1-2,TRBV7-2,few,CASSLVFTGSGYGYTF,TGTGCCAGCAGCTTAGTGTTCACAGGGTCGGGCTATGGCTACACCTTC
.,TRBJ1-4,TRBV2,once,CASRAENEKLFF,TGTGCCAGCCGTGCCGAGAATGAAAAACTGTTTTTT
.,TRBJ2-5,TRBV4-1,.,CASSQDGKIQETQYF,TGCGCCAGCAGCCAAGATGGGAAAATTCAAGAGACCCAGTACTTC
.,TRBJ2-5,TRBV25-1,.,CASSEMGFSQPGTQYF,TGTGCCAGCAGTGAAATGGGCTTCTCACAACCGGGGACCCAGTACTTC
TRBD1,TRBJ2-1,TRBV5-1,few,CASSFAGTDYNEQFF,TGCGCCAGCAGTTTTGCCGGGACAGACTACAATGAGCAGTTCTTC